The clone carrying this T cell receptor beta chain was counted once. This CDR3 spans 15 amino acids. Germline CDR1 reads SGHRS; CDR2 reads YFSETQ. With 4 bases clipped from V and 5 bases from J, the junction kept 6 bases outside the gene matches. These data belong to a study of blood T cell repertoires in COVID-19. Whole-study context: The United States, Italy and Spain supplied acute and convalescent COVID-19 samples.

In the original analysis: It was from reference gene primer amplification that nucleated cell counts were estimated. Assay used: immunoSEQ multiplex PCR; TCRdb lists only in-frame clones, some missing. V, J and clone size were drawn from that table, and D and trimming were deduced from the DNA. The data contain 100,000 to 150,000 clones, about four fifths of them singletons. This chain uses TRBV5-1 with TRBJ2-1, with 10 bases lining up with TRBD2. The clonotype comes from a middle-aged man with active or convalescent COVID-19. Sequencing was done on a sample of peripheral blood. CDR3 amino acids: CASSPSGGAHNEQFF. The CDR3 DNA is TGCGCCAGCAGCCCCAGCGGGGGGGCTCACAATGAGCAGTTCTTC.